This is a list of T cell receptor beta chains from one sample in a study of blood T cell repertoires in COVID-19. Clones were sequenced by immunoSEQ multiplex PCR, and TCRdb holds only the in-frame ones, with some missing. The table has some 300,000 clones, approximately 89% seen once; the top ten hold approximately 7%. Sequencing was performed on peripheral blood. These receptor sequences come from a woman in her 30s who had recovered from COVID-19. Both conserved end residues are part of each CDR3. D genes are given only for firm matches.

>TRBV19|TRBJ1-3|-
TGTGCCACAACACAGAAGAGCTCTGGAAACACCATATATTTT
CATTQKSSGNTIYF
>TRBV10-3|TRBJ1-2|-
TGTGCCATCAGTGAAGGAGGGATCTATGGCTACACCTTC
CAISEGGIYGYTF
>TRBV7-5|TRBJ2-1|-
TGTGCCAGAAGCCACTTGGGGAGGGAGCAGTTCTTC
CARSHLGREQFF
>TRBV7-6|TRBJ2-3|-
TGTGCCAGCAGCTTAGGACAGGGAGGTACAGATACGCAGTATTTT
CASSLGQGGTDTQYF
>TRBV18|TRBJ2-7|-
TGTGCCAGCTCACCACGGCACTCCTACGAGCAGTACTTC
CASSPRHSYEQYF
>TRBV2|TRBJ2-1|-
TGTGCCAGCGGGGCCGGGACACTCGGCGATGAGCAGTTCTTC
CASGAGTLGDEQFF
>TRBV6-2/TRBV6-3|TRBJ1-4|-
TGTGCCAGCAGTACGCTAGGTTGGGAAAAACTGTTTTTT
CASSTLGWEKLFF
>TRBV7-8|TRBJ1-1|TRBD1
TGTGCCAGCAGCTGGGGACAGGGAAGCACTGAAGCTTTCTTT
CASSWGQGSTEAFF
>TRBV28|TRBJ1-2|-
TGTGCCAGCAGCTACGGGGTTGGCTACACCTTC
CASSYGVGYTF
>TRBV4-2|TRBJ2-1|TRBD2
TGTGCCAGCAGCCAAGATCTTGGCGGGGGAGCGAATGAGCAGTTCTTC
CASSQDLGGGANEQFF